A single sample gave rise to the 29 T cell receptor beta chains below, sequenced in a study of radiation and T cells in renal cell carcinoma. Time point of the sample: baseline pretreatment blood. Documented treatment: 15 Gy SBRT to primary tumor, nephrectomy 4 weeks later. This table comes from immunoSEQ multiplex PCR, and its TCRdb copy is limited to in-frame clones, with some not included. The sample lists about 49,000 clones, approximately 83% occurring once. The sample in question was blood, obtained from a patient whose treatment included radiotherapy and nephrectomy. The receptors shown here come from a woman aged 70 to 79 with renal cell carcinoma.

The chain couples TRBV27 to TRBJ2-3; D remains ambiguous. Trimming took 7 bases from V and 0 from J, leaving 8 bases between them. Per germline, CDR1 MNHEY and CDR2 SMNVEV (reference sequence). The CDR3 extends over 13 amino acids. CDR3 loop: CASKAFSTDTQYF. The CDR3, as DNA: TGTGCCAGCAAGGCGTTTAGCACAGATACGCAGTATTTT.

The chain has TRBV5-6 and TRBJ2-3, with a possible D match to TRBD1 (6 bases). Trimming pared 2 bases from V and 2 bases from J, leaving 12 bases between. The CDR3 is made up of 15 amino acids. The V gene's germline CDR1 is SGHDT and CDR2 YYEEEE. The CDR3 loop reads CASSLQGLLTDTQYF. CDR3 in DNA: TGTGCCAGCAGCTTACAGGGCTTACTCACAGATACGCAGTATTTT.

This clone was counted a few times. The chain uses TRBV18 and TRBJ1-1; D gene uncertain. V lost 6 bases to trimming and J lost 5 bases, with 19 bases between them. The V gene's germline CDR1 is KGHSH and CDR2 LQKENI. This CDR3 region has 15 residues. The CDR3 loop reads CASSSDNVGGTEAFF. The DNA for the CDR3 is TGTGCCAGCTCCTCTGACAATGTGGGCGGTACTGAAGCTTTCTTT.

This chain connects TRBV30 to TRBJ2-1; TRBD2 aligns across 7 bases. V dropped 0 bases and J dropped 5; count of bases not matched to a gene: 7. In germline, CDR1 is GTSNPN, CDR2 SVGIG (reference sequence). The CDR3 contains 15 residues. CDR3 protein: CAWSVGSGTNNEQFF. DNA of the CDR3: TGTGCCTGGAGTGTAGGGAGCGGGACGAACAATGAGCAGTTCTTC.

The CDR3 bases are TGCGCCAGCAGCCATGGACAGGGTGCTAATGAAAAACTGTTTTTT. It is translated as CASSHGQGANEKLFF. The chain combines TRBV4-3 with TRBJ1-4, with TRBD1 matching over 8 bases. The CDR3 has 15 amino acids. Germline CDR1 is LGHNA and CDR2 is YSLEER. The J segment lost 3 bases and the V segment lost 3 bases, leaving 3 bases of the junction unmatched.

This chain connects TRBV21-1 to TRBJ2-7; TRBD2 reflects the table's D call only, with no check against the DNA. TRBV21-1 is given as a pseudogene. The CDR3 is made up of 15 amino acids. The DNA for the CDR3 is TGTGCCAGCAGCAAAGAGGACTCTCGAACCTACGAGCAGTACTTC. Residues: CASSKEDSRTYEQYF.

The rearrangement uses TRBV6-5 and TRBJ1-1; no clear D gene. Deletions cut 2 bases from V and 0 bases from J, with 13 bases between. The CDR3 is 16 amino acids. CDR1 and CDR2 from the germline V gene are MNHEY and SVGAGI. CDR3 in amino acids: CASSYNERRVNTEAFF. The CDR3 DNA reads TGTGCCAGCAGTTACAACGAGAGGAGGGTGAACACTGAAGCTTTCTTT.

The J gene is TRBJ1-3, the V gene TRBV5-1, with 10 bases matching TRBD1. V was pared by 3 bases and J by 4 bases, with 4 bases of the junction left unmatched. There are 15 residues in the CDR3. Germline CDR1 reads SGHRS; CDR2 reads YFSETQ. CDR3 residues: CASSSRTGGGNTIYF. The CDR3 bases are TGCGCCAGCAGCTCGCGGACAGGGGGAGGAAACACCATATATTTT. Full variable domain (remainder filled in from reference TRBV5-1 and TRBJ1-3): KAGVTQTPRYLIKTRGQQVTLSCSPISGHRSVSWYQQTPGQGLQFLFEYFSETQRNKGNFPGRFSGRQFSNSRSEMNVSTLELGDSALYLCASSSRTGGGNTIYFGEGSWLTVV.

J is TRBJ2-7 and V is TRBV13; the match to TRBD1 covers 10 bases. Germline trimming cut 3 bases from V and 4 bases from J; bases unmatched to any gene: 6. CDR1 and CDR2 (germline): PRHDT, FYEKMQ (reference sequence). The CDR3 runs 15 residues. The CDR3 coding sequence is TGTGCCAGCAGCTTTGGGGACAGGGGAATTTACGAGCAGTACTTC. This codes for CASSFGDRGIYEQYF. Full variable domain (rest looked up from reference TRBV13 and TRBJ2-7): AAGVIQSPRHLIKEKRETATLKCYPIPRHDTVYWYQQGPGQDPQFLISFYEKMQSDKGSIPDRFSAQQFSDYHSELNMSSLELGDSALYFCASSFGDRGIYEQYFGPGTRLTVT.

The genes are TRBV25-1 and TRBJ2-5; 8 bases are a match to TRBD1. Per germline, CDR1 MGHDK and CDR2 SYGVNS. The CDR3 contains 14 residues. V was clipped by 4 bases and J by 4 bases; unmatched bases: 5. The CDR3 DNA follows: TGTGCCAGCAGTGGAAACAGGGGGAGAGAGACCCAGTACTTC. Protein: CASSGNRGRETQYF. Supplemented by reference TRBV25-1 and TRBJ2-5, the full variable domain reads EADIYQTPRYLVIGTGKKITLECSQTMGHDKMYWYQQDPGMELHLIHYSYGVNSTEKGDLSSESTVSRIRTEHFPLTLESARPSHTSQYLCASSGNRGRETQYFGPGTRLLVL.

This clone was detected only a few times. The gene calls are TRBV27 and TRBJ2-5; D may be TRBD2 (6 bases). CDR1 and CDR2 from the germline V gene are MNHEY and SMNVEV (reference sequence). The CDR3 covers 12 residues. V lost 6 bases and J lost 7, with 12 bases in between. The CDR3 protein is CASSPGVGTQYF. CDR3 nucleotide sequence: TGTGCCAGCAGCCCGGGGGTAGGGACCCAGTACTTC.

The chain joins TRBV21-1 to TRBJ2-7; whether TRBD1, the table's D call, matches the DNA was not checked. TRBV21-1 is assigned pseudogene status. The CDR3 runs to 19 residues. The CDR3 nucleotides are TGTGCCAGCAGCGATTCCGGGACAGGATCTTCTTCGAACGCCTACGAGCAGTACTTC. This codes for CASSDSGTGSSSNAYEQYF.

The chain recombines TRBV13 with TRBJ2-7, with TRBD1 matching over 8 bases. The CDR3 is 17 amino acids. The trim removed 5 bases at V and 4 bases at J, leaving 16 bases unmatched. The germline gives CDR1 PRHDT, CDR2 FYEKMQ (reference sequence). CDR3 amino acids: CASSIQGAVHGRYEQYF. As DNA, the CDR3 is TGTGCCAGCAGCATCCAGGGGGCGGTACATGGCCGTTACGAGCAGTACTTC.

This clone was detected a few times. The chain employs TRBV7-8 and TRBJ1-3; D is unclear. The CDR3 totals 15 residues. CDR1 SGHVS and CDR2 FQNEAQ come from the germline V gene. With 7 bases removed from V and 5 bases from J, the gap between germline ends came to 18 bases. The CDR3 region has the DNA TGTGCCAGCATACCTCGGGCCTGGGGTCGAAACACCATATATTTT. Translation gives CASIPRAWGRNTIYF.

The CDR3 here is CASSLTYRGGDQPQHF. The CDR3 DNA is TGTGCCAGCAGCCTAACCTACAGGGGAGGGGATCAGCCCCAGCATTTT. V gene TRBV4-2 combines with J gene TRBJ1-5, with 7 bases that match TRBD1. The germline CDR1 and CDR2 sequences are LGHNA and YNFKEQ. With 4 bases clipped from V and 5 bases from J, the junction kept 11 bases outside the gene matches. The CDR3 is made up of 16 amino acids.

This chain connects TRBV5-1 to TRBJ2-3; TRBD2 matches 10 bases. The CDR3 loop spans 16 amino acids. Germline V lookup: CDR1 SGHRS, CDR2 YFSETQ. With V trimmed by 2 bases and J by 2 bases, 5 bases remained unmatched. The CDR3 loop reads CASSFGTSANTDTQYF. In nucleotides, the CDR3 is TGCGCCAGCAGCTTCGGGACTAGCGCAAACACAGATACGCAGTATTTT.

This chain uses TRBV7-2 with TRBJ2-1; TRBD2 agrees at 9 bases. J gave up 2 bases and V 4 bases, and 6 bases lay outside the gene matches. Germline V CDR1 and CDR2: SGHTA, FQGNSA. The CDR3 contains 16 residues. The CDR3 sequence: CASSSLAGKAYNEQFF. The CDR3 DNA reads as TGTGCCAGCAGCTCCCTAGCGGGAAAGGCCTACAATGAGCAGTTCTTC. Full variable domain (rest looked up from reference TRBV7-2 and TRBJ2-1): GAGVSQSPSNKVTEKGKDVELRCDPISGHTALYWYRQSLGQGLEFLIYFQGNSAPDKSGLPSDRFSAERTGGSVSTLTIQRTQQEDSAVYLCASSSLAGKAYNEQFFGPGTRLTVL.

The chain couples TRBV5-1 to TRBJ1-1; no clear D. The CDR3 length is 13 residues. CDR1 is SGHRS and CDR2 is YFSETQ in the germline V gene. The V gene lost 2 bases and the J gene lost 2 bases, with 7 bases spanning the gap. The CDR3, as DNA: TGCGCCAGCAGCTTAGAGCTCAACACTGAAGCTTTCTTT. It translates to CASSLELNTEAFF.

The rearrangement joins TRBV13 to TRBJ2-3, with TRBD2 identical over 11 bases. Germline V CDR1 and CDR2: PRHDT, FYEKMQ (reference sequence). The ends lost 7 bases at V and 4 bases at J; junction bases unmatched: 10. The CDR3 has 16 amino acids. The CDR3 coding sequence is TGTGCCAGCACGGGGTCTCTAGCGGGGGGCCCAGATACGCAGTATTTT. Amino acids: CASTGSLAGGPDTQYF.

This sequence joins TRBV19 and TRBJ2-6; D gene unclear. Germline lookup yields CDR1 LNHDA and CDR2 SQIVND (reference sequence). The CDR3 is 15 amino acids. V shed 5 bases and J shed 0 bases, with 8 bases lying between them. DNA of the CDR3: TGTGCCAGTAGTCAGGTACTCTCTGGGGCCAACGTCCTGACTTTC. It translates to CASSQVLSGANVLTF. Together with reference TRBV19 and TRBJ2-6, the CDR3 gives the full variable domain: DGGITQSPKYLFRKEGQNVTLSCEQNLNHDAMYWYRQDPGQGLRLIYYSQIVNDFQKGDIAEGYSVSREKKESFPLTVTSAQKNPTAFYLCASSQVLSGANVLTFGAGSRLTVL.

The rearrangement uses TRBV6-5 and TRBJ2-7, with D possibly TRBD1 on 6 matching bases. Germline CDR1 MNHEY, CDR2 SVGAGI. Trimming stripped 9 bases from V and 6 bases from J, with 18 bases between. The CDR3 has 13 amino acids. In nucleotides, the CDR3 is TGTGCCAGGGAGACAAGGGGGACCTTCGAGCAGTACTTC. It codes for CARETRGTFEQYF.

V and J are TRBV5-1 and TRBJ1-1, with D perhaps TRBD1 (6 bases). Trimming removed 0 bases at V and 2 bases at J, with 11 bases between. The CDR3 loop spans 15 amino acids. The V gene's germline CDR1 is SGHRS and CDR2 YFSETQ. For the CDR3, the DNA is TGCGCCAGCAGCTTGGCCGGGACAACAAACACTGAAGCTTTCTTT. Translating it yields CASSLAGTTNTEAFF.

This chain uses TRBV2 with TRBJ2-1; 9 bases are a match to TRBD2. Germline loops: CDR1 SNHLY, CDR2 FYNNEI. V shed 2 bases, J shed 6 bases, and the junction held 5 bases outside the gene matches. CDR3 length: 15 amino acids. CDR3 loop: CASSEMRGGPNEQFF. The CDR3 nucleotides read TGTGCCAGCAGTGAAATGCGGGGGGGTCCCAATGAGCAGTTCTTC.

This chain links TRBV7-8 with TRBJ1-5; D remains unclear. The V gene's germline CDR1 is SGHVS and CDR2 FQNEAQ. This CDR3 has 16 residues. Between the trimmed V and J ends, which lost 2 bases and 0 bases, there was a span of 11 bases. The CDR3 DNA sequence: TGTGCCAGCAGCTTAAGCTCTACGTATAGCAATCAGCCCCAGCATTTT. Encoded protein: CASSLSSTYSNQPQHF.

This rearrangement joins TRBV19 to TRBJ2-5; 7 bases align to TRBD2. This CDR3 spans 13 amino acids. V lost 7 bases, J lost 3 bases, and 5 bases stayed unmatched. Germline values: CDR1 LNHDA, CDR2 SQIVND (reference sequence). In DNA, the CDR3 is TGTGCCAGTACAGGACTAGGGGAAGAGACCCAGTACTTC. This encodes CASTGLGEETQYF.

The chain has TRBV27 and TRBJ1-5; D is undetermined. CDR1 is MNHEY and CDR2 is SMNVEV in the germline V gene (reference sequence). Trimming pared 2 bases from V and 7 bases from J, leaving 15 bases between. This CDR3 is built from 15 residues. The CDR3, as DNA: TGTGCCAGCAGTTTAAATCTGGGAGGGCAGCAGCCCCAGCATTTT. As protein: CASSLNLGGQQPQHF.

The rearrangement links TRBV28 to TRBJ2-7; TRBD1 or TRBD2 may be the D gene (6 bases each). CDR1 is MDHEN and CDR2 is SYDVKM in the germline V gene. V lost 5 bases and J lost 6, with 14 bases in between. The length of the CDR3 is 13 residues. DNA for the CDR3: TGTGCCAGCAGTCCCATGGGGGGCCGCGAGCAGTACTTC. Its translation is CASSPMGGREQYF.

This clone was seen a single time. The chain employs TRBV7-3 and TRBJ2-7, with D possibly being TRBD1 (5 bases). V lost 4 bases and J lost 7, with 11 bases in between. This CDR3 is built from 12 residues. CDR1 and CDR2 (germline): SGHTA, FQGTGA. CDR3 in DNA: TGTGCCAGCAGCTCTGGTAGGGGAGAGCAGTACTTC. Encoded protein: CASSSGRGEQYF. Variable domain in full (rest from reference TRBV7-3 and TRBJ2-7): GAGVSQTPSNKVTEKGKYVELRCDPISGHTALYWYRQSLGQGPEFLIYFQGTGAADDSGLPNDRFFAVRPEGSVSTLKIQRTERGDSAVYLCASSSGRGEQYFGPGTRLTVT.

The chain recombines TRBV4-1 with TRBJ2-3, with D unresolved. Looked up from germline, CDR1 is MGHRA and CDR2 is YSYEKL. The CDR3 sequence is 15 residues long. V was trimmed by 0 bases and J by 0 bases, leaving 7 bases between them. The CDR3: CASSQDATSTDTQYF. The DNA for the CDR3 is TGCGCCAGCAGCCAAGATGCTACTAGCACAGATACGCAGTATTTT.